The T cell receptor beta chain under discussion was sequenced for a study of shared clonotypes between healthy human individuals. The method was immunoSEQ multiplex PCR; TCRdb's version includes in-frame clones alone and lacks a portion of them. This sample has more than 500,000 clones, with around 96% found just once. The clonotype comes from a woman in her twenties or thirties in good health. Sequenced sample: naive CD4+ T cells sorted from blood. Subset indicated: CD45RA+ positively selected.

CDR3 in amino acids: CASSQSVGRQYEQYF. Written as DNA, the CDR3 is TGCGCCAGCAGTCAATCCGTAGGACGTCAATACGAGCAGTACTTC. The chain links TRBV23-1 to TRBJ2-7; D uncertain. TRBV23-1 is an ORF; its function is uncertain. The length of the CDR3 is 15 residues. V was trimmed by 0 bases and J by 4 bases, leaving 13 bases between them.